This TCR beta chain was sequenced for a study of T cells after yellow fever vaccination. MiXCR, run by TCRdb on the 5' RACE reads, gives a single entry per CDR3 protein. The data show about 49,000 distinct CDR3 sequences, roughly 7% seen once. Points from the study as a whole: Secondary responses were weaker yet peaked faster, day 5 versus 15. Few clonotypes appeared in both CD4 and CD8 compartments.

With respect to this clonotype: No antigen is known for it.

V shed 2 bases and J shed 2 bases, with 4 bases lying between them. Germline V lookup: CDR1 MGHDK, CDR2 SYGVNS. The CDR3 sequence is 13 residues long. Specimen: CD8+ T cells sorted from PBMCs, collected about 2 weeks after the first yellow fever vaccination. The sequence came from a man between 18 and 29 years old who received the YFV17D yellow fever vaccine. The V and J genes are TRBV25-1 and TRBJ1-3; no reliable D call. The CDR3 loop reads CASSEGTGNTIYF. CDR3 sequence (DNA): TGTGCCAGCAGTGAAGGGACTGGAAACACCATATATTTT.